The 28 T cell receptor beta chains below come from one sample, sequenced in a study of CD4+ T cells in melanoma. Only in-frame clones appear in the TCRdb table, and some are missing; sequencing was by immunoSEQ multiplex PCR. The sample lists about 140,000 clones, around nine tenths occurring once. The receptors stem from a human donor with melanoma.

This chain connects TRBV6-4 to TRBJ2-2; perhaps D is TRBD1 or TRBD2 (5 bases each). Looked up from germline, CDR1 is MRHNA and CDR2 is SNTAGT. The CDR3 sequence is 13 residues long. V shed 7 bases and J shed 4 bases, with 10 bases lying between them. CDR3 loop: CASKRDGTGELFF. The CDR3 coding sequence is TGTGCCAGCAAACGGGACGGCACCGGGGAGCTGTTTTTT.

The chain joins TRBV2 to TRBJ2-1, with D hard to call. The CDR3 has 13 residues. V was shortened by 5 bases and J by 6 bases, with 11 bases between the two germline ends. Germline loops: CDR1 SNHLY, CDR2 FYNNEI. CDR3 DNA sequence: TGTGCCAGCAGTCAGTACCTCCCCAATGAGCAGTTCTTC. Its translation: CASSQYLPNEQFF.

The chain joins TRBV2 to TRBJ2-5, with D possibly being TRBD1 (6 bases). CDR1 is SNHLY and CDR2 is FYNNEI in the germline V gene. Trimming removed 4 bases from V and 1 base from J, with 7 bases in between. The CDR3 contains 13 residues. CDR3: CASSVGAQETQYF. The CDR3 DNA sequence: TGTGCCAGCAGTGTGGGGGCCCAAGAGACCCAGTACTTC.

The CDR3 region is CASNGLAGNNEQFF. In nucleotides, the CDR3 is TGCGCCAGCAACGGACTAGCGGGAAACAATGAGCAGTTCTTC. This chain uses TRBV4-1 with TRBJ2-1; 12 positions agree with TRBD2. CDR1 is MGHRA, CDR2 YSYEKL, per germline. The CDR3 sequence is 14 residues long. Unmatched junction bases numbered 3, after V lost 7 bases and J lost 5 bases.

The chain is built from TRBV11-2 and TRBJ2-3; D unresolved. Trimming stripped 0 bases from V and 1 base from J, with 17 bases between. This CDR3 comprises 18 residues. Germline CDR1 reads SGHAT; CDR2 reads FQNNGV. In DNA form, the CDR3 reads TGTGCCAGCAGCTTAGATCCCCCTCTGGAGCGACGCACAGATACGCAGTATTTT. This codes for CASSLDPPLERRTDTQYF.

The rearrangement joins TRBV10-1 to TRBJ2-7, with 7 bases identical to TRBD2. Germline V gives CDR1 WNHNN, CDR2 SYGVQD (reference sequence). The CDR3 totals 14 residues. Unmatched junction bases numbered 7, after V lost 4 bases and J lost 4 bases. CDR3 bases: TGCGCCAGCAGTGCGGGGGGAACTCCGTACGAGCAGTACTTC. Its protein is CASSAGGTPYEQYF.

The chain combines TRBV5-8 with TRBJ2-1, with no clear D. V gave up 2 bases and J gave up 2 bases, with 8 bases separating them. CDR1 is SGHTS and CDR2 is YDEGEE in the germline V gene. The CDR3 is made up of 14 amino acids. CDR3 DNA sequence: TGTGCCAGCAGCTTTCGGGTCACCTACAATGAGCAGTTCTTC. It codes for CASSFRVTYNEQFF. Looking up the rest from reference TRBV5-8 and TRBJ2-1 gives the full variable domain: EAGVTQSPTHLIKTRGQQATLRCSPISGHTSVYWYQQALGLGLQFLLWYDEGEERNRGNFPPRFSGRQFPNYSSELNVNALELEDSALYLCASSFRVTYNEQFFGPGTRLTVL.

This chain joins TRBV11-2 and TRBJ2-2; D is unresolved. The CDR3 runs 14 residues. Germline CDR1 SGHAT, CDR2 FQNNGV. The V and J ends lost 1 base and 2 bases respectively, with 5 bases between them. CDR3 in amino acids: CASSLVGNTGELFF. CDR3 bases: TGTGCCAGCAGCTTAGTGGGCAACACCGGGGAGCTGTTTTTT.

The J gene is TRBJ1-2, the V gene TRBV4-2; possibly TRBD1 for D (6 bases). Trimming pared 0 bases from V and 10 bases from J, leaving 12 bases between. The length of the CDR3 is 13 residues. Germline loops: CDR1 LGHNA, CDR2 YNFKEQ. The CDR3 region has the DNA TGTGCCAGCAGCCAAGAACGGGGGACAACCTACACCTTC. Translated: CASSQERGTTYTF.

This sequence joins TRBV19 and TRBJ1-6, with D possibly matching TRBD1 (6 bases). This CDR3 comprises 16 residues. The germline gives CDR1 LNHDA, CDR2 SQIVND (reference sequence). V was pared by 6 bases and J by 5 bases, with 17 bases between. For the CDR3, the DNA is TGTGCCAGTAGATCCCTTACGACAGGTGATAATTCACCCCTCCACTTT. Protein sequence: CASRSLTTGDNSPLHF.

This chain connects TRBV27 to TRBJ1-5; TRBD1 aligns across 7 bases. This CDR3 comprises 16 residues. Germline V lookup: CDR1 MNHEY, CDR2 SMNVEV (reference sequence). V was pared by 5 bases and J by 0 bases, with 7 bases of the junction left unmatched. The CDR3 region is CASSPSGGYSNQPQHF. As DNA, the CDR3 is TGTGCCAGCAGTCCGTCAGGGGGATATAGCAATCAGCCCCAGCATTTT.

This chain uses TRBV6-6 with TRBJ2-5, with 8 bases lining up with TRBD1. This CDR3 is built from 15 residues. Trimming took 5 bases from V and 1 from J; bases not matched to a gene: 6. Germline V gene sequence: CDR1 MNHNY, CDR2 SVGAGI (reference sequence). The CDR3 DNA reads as TGTGCCAGCAGTGAGACAGGGGACTCCCAAGAGACCCAGTACTTC. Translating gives CASSETGDSQETQYF.

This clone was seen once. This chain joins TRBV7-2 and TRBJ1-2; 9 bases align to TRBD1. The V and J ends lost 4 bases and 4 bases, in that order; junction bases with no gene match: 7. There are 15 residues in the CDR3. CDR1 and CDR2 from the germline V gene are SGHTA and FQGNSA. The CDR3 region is CASSSRDRALYGYTF. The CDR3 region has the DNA TGTGCCAGCAGCTCGCGGGACAGGGCCCTCTATGGCTACACCTTC.

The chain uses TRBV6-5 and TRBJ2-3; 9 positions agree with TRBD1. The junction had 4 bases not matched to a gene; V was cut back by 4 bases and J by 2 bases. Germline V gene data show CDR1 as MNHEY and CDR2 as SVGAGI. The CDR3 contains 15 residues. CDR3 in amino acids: CASSSWDRDTDTQYF. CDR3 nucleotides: TGTGCCAGCAGTTCTTGGGACAGGGACACAGATACGCAGTATTTT.

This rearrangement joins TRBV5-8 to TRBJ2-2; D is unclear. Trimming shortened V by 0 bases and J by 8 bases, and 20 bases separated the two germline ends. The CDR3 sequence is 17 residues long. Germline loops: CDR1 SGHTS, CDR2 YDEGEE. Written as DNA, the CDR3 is TGTGCCAGCAGCTTGGCCGCCAGAATCTTTAGTCCGGGGGAGCTGTTTTTT. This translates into CASSLAARIFSPGELFF. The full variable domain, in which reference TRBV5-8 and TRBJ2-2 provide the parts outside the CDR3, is EAGVTQSPTHLIKTRGQQATLRCSPISGHTSVYWYQQALGLGLQFLLWYDEGEERNRGNFPPRFSGRQFPNYSSELNVNALELEDSALYLCASSLAARIFSPGELFFGEGSRLTVL.

In DNA, the CDR3 is TGTGCCAGCAGCACCGACCGATCTGGCAGTGAAAAACTGTTTTTT. Protein sequence: CASSTDRSGSEKLFF. This chain joins TRBV6-5 and TRBJ1-4; D is ambiguous. Trimming took 6 bases from V and 7 from J, leaving 18 bases between them. This CDR3 contains 15 residues. Germline lookup yields CDR1 MNHEY and CDR2 SVGAGI.

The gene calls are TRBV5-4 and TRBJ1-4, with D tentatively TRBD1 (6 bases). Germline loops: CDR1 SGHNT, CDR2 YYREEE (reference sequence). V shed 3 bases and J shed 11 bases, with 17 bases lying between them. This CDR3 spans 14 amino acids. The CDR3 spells CASSWGLEGGKLFF. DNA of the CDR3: TGTGCCAGCAGCTGGGGGTTAGAGGGGGGGAAACTGTTTTTT.

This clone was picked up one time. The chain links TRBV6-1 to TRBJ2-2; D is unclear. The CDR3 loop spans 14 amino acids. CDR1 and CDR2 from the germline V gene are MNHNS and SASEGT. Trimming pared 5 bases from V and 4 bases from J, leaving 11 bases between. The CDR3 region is CASSTWTGTGELFF. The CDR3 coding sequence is TGTGCCAGCAGTACTTGGACGGGCACCGGGGAGCTGTTTTTT.

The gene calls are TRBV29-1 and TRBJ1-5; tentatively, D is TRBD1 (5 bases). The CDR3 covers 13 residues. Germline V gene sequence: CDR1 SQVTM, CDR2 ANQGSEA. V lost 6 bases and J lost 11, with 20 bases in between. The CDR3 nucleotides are TGCAGCGTAGCTCCGCGACGGGGGGAGTCCCAGCATTTT. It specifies CSVAPRRGESQHF.

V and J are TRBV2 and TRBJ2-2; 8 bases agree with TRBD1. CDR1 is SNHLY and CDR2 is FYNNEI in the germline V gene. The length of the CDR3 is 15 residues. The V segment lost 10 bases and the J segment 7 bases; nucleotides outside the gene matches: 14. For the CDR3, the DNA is TGTGCCACCCGAAGCGACAGGGGTGCGGGCGGGGAGCTGTTTTTT. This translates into CATRSDRGAGGELFF.

CDR3 DNA sequence: TGTGCCAGCAGCTTAGGAGGCAGCCATCAGCCCCAGCATTTT. Its translation is CASSLGGSHQPQHF. This chain connects TRBV7-9 to TRBJ1-5; D remains ambiguous. Trimming stripped 1 base from V and 5 bases from J, with 9 bases between. CDR3 length equals 14 residues. The germline gives CDR1 SEHNR, CDR2 FQNEAQ (reference sequence).

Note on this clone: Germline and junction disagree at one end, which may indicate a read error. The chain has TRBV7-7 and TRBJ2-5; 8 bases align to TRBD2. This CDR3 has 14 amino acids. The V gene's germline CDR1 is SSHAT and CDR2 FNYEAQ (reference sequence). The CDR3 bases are TGTGCTAGCAGCCGCGGGGGGTCACAAGAGACCCAGTACTTC. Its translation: CASSRGGSQETQYF. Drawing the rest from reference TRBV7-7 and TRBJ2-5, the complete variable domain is GAGVSQSPRYKVTKRGQDVTLRCDPISSHATLYWYQQALGQGPEFLTYFNYEAQPDKSGLPSDRFSAERPEGSISTLTIQRTEQRDSAMYRCASSRGGSQETQYFGPGTRLLVL.

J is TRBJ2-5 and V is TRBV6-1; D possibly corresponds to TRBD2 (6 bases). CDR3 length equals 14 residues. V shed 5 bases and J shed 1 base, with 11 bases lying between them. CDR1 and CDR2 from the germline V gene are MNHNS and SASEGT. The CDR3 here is CASSSTGAQETQYF. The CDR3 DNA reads TGTGCCAGCAGTTCTACGGGAGCCCAAGAGACCCAGTACTTC.

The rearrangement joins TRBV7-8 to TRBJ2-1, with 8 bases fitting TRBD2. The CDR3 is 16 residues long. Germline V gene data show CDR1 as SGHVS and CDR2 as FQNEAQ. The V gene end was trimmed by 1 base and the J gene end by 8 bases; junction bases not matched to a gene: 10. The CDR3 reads CASSLDGGGPRHEQFF. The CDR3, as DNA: TGTGCCAGCAGCTTAGATGGCGGGGGGCCGCGTCATGAGCAGTTCTTC. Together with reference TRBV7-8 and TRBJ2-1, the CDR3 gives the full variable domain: GAGVSQSPRYKVAKRGQDVALRCDPISGHVSLFWYQQALGQGPEFLTYFQNEAQLDKSGLPSDRFFAERPEGSVSTLKIQRTQQEDSAVYLCASSLDGGGPRHEQFFGPGTRLTVL.

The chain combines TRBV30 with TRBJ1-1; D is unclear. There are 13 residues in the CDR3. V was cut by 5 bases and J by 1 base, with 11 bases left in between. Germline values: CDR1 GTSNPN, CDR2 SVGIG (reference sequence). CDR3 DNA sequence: TGTGCCTGGGGGTTGAGGTCGAACACTGAAGCTTTCTTT. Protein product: CAWGLRSNTEAFF. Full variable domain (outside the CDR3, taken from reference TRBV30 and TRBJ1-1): SQTIHQWPATLVQPVGSPLSLECTVEGTSNPNLYWYRQAAGRGLQLLFYSVGIGQISSEVPQNLSASRPQDRQFILSSKKLLLSDSGFYLCAWGLRSNTEAFFGQGTRLTVV.

The CDR3 nucleotides are TGTGCCAGCAGTCCTCCGGGACAGGTAGCAACTAATGAAAAACTGTTTTTT. This sequence encodes CASSPPGQVATNEKLFF. The chain couples TRBV6-4 to TRBJ1-4, with TRBD1 matching 8 bases. Trimming at V came to 5 bases and at J to 0 bases, leaving 8 bases not matched to a gene. CDR1 is MRHNA and CDR2 is SNTAGT in the germline V gene. The CDR3 is 17 residues long.

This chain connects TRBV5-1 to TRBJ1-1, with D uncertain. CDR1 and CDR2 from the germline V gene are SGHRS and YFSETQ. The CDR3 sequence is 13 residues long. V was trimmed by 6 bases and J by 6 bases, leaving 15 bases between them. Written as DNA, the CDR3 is TGCGCCAGCAACCAGGCCAACCGGGCTGAAGCTTTCTTT. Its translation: CASNQANRAEAFF.

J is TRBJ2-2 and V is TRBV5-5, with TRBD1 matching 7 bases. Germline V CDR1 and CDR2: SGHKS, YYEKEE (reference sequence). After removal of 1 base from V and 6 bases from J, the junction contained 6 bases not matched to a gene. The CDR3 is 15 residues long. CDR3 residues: CASSLRDRWSGELFF. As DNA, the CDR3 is TGTGCCAGCAGCTTGCGGGACAGATGGTCCGGGGAGCTGTTTTTT.